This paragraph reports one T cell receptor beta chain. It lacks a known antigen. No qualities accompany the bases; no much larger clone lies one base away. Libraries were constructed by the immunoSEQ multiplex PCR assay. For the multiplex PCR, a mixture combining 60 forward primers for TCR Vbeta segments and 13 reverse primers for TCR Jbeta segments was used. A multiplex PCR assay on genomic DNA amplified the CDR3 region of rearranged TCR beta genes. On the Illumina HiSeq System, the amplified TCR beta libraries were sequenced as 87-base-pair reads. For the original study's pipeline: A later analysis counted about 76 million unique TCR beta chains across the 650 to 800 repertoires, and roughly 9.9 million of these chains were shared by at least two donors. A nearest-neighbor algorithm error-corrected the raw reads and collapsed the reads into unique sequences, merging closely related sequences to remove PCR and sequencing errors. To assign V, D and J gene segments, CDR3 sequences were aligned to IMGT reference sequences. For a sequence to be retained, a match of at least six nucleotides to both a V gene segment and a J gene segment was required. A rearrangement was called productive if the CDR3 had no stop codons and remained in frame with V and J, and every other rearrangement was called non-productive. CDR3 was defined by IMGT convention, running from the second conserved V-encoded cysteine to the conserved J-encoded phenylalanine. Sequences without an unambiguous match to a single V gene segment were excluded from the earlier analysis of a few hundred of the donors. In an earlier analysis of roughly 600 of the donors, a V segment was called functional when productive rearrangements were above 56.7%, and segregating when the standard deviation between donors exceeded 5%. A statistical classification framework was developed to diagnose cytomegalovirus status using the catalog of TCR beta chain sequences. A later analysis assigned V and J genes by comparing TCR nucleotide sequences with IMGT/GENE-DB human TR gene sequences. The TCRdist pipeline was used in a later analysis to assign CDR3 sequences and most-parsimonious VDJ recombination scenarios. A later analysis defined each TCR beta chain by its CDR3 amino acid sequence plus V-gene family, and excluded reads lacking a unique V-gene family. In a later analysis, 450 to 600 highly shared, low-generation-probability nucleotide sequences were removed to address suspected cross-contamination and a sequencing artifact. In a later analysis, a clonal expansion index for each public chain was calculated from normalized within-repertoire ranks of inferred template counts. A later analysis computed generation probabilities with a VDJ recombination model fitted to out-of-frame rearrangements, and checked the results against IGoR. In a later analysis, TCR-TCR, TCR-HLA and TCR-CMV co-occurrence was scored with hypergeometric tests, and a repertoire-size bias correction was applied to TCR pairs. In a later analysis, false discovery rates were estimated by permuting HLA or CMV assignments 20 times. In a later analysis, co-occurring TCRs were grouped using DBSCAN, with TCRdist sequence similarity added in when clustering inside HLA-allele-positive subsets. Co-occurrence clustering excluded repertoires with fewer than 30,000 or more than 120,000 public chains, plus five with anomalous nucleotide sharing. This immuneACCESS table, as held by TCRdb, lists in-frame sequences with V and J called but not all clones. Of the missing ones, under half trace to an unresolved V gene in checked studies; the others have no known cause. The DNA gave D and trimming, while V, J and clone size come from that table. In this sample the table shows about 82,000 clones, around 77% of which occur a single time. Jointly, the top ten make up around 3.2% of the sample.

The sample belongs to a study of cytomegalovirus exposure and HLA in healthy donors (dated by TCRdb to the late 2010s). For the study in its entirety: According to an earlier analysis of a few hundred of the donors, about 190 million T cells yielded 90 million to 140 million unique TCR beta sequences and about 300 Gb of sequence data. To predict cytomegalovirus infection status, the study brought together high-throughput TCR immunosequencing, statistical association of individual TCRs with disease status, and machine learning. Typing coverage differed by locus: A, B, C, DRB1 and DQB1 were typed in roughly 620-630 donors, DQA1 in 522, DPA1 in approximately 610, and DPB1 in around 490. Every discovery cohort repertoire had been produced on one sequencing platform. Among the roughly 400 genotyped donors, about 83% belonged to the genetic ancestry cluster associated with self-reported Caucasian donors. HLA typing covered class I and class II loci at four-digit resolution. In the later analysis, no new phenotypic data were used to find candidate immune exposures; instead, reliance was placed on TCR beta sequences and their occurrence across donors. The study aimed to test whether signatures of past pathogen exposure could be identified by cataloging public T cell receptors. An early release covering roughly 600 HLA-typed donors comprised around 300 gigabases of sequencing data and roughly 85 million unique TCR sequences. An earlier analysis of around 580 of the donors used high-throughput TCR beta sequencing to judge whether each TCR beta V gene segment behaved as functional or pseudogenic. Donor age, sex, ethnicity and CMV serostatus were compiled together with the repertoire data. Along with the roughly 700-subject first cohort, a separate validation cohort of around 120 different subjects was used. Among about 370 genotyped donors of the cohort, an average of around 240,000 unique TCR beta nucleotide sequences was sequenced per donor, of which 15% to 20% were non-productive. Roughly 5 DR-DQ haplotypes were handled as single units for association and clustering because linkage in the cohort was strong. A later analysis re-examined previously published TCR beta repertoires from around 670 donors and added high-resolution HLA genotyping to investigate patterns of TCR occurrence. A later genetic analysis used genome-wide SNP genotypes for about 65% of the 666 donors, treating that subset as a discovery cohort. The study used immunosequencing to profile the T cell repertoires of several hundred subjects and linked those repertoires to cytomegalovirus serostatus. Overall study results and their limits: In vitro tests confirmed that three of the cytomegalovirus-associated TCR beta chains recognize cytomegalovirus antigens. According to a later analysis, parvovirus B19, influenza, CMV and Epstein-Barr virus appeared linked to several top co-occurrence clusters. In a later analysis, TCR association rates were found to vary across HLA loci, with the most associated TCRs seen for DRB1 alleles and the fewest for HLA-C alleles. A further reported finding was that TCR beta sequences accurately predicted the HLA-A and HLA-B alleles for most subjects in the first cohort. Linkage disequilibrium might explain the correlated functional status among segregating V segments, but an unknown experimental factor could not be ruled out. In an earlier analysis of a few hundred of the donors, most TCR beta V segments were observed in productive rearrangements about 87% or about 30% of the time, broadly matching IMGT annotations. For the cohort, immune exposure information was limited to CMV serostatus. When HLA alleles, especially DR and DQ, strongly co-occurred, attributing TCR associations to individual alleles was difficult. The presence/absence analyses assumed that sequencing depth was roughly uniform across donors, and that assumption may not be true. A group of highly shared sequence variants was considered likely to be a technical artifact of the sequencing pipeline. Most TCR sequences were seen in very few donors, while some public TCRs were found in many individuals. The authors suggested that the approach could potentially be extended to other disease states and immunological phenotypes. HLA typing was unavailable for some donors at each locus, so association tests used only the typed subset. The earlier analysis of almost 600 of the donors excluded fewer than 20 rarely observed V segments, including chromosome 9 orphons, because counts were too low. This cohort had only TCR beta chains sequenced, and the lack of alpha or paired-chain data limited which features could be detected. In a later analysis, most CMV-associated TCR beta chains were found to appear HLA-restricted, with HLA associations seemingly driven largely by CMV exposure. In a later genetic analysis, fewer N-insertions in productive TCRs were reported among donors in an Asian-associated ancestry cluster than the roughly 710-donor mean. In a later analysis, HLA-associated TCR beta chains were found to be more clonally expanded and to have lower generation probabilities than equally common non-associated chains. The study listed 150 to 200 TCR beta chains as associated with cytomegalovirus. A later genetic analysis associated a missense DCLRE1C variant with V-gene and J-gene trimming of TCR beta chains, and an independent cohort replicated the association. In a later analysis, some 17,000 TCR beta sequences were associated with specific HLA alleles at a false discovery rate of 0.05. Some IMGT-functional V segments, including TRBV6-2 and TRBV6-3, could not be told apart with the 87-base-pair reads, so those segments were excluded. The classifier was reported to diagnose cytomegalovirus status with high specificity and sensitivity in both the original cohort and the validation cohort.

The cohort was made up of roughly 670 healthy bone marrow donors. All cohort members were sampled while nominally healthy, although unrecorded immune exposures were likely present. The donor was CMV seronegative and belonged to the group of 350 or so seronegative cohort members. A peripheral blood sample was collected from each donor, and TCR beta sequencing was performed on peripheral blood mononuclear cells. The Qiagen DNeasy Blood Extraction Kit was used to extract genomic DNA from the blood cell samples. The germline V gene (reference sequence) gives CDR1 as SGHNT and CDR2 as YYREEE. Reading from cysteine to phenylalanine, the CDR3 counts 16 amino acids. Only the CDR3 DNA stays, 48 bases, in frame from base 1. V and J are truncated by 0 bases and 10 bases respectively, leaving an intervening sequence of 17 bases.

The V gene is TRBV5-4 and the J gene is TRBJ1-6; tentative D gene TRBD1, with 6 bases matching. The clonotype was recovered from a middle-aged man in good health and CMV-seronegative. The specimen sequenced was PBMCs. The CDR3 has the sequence CASSLGPPGVGSPLHF. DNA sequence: TGTGCCAGCAGCTTGGGGCCTCCAGGGGTAGGGTCACCCCTCCACTTT.